The present T cell receptor (beta chain) was sequenced within a study of shared clonotypes between healthy human individuals. Sequenced by immunoSEQ multiplex PCR; TCRdb stores in-frame clones only, minus some. The data contain about 2.3 million clones, roughly 90% of them singletons. This CDR3 spans 14 amino acids. Germline trimming cut 4 bases from V and 5 bases from J; bases unmatched to any gene: 2. The V gene's germline CDR1 is SGHKS and CDR2 YYEKEE (reference sequence). The source is a man between 18 and 35 years old in good health. Some clones in this sample may be carry-over from other donors' samples. Sequencing was carried out using naive CD4+ T cells from PBMCs. The subset here: CD45RA+ positively selected. J is TRBJ1-4 and V is TRBV5-5, with 10 bases matching TRBD1. CDR3 DNA sequence: TGTGCCAGCAGCGGGGACAGGGGAAATGAAAAACTGTTTTTT. Its protein product is CASSGDRGNEKLFF. Full variable domain (rest looked up from reference TRBV5-5 and TRBJ1-4): DAGVTQSPTHLIKTRGQQVTLRCSPISGHKSVSWYQQVLGQGPQFIFQYYEKEERGRGNFPDRFSARQFPNYSSELNVNALLLGDSALYLCASSGDRGNEKLFFGSGTQLSVL.